Detailed here is one T cell receptor (beta chain). The antigen is unknown. The sample comes from a study of vaccination and CD4 T cells after COVID-19. Whole-study context: Recovered patients in the cohort numbered six men and four women, two of them Hispanic.

Whole-study findings and limits: Convalescent patients displayed a median approximately 90% of reactive clones emerging only post-vaccination.

Germline CDR1 reads SNHLY; CDR2 reads FYNNEI. The CDR3 extends over 16 amino acids. Unmatched junction bases numbered 8, after V lost 4 bases and J lost 4 bases. An Oncomine TCR Beta short-read assay was used to sequence the DNA from cultured CD4+ T cells. TCRdb re-analysed the PCR reads in MiXCR, keeping a single row per CDR3 protein. The sample carries more than 15,000 distinct CDR3 sequences, about 40% recorded once. Documented treatment: approximately nine-day PBMC culture with coronavirus spike peptide pools or control peptides (ViraFEST assay). The ViraFEST method relied on peptide pools to expand antigen-specific T cells, followed by TCR sequencing. A half-volume replacement of the medium with fresh IL-2 medium was performed on days 3 and 7.

The TCR sequence derives from a human donor who received a COVID-19 vaccine. V usage is TRBV2 and J usage is TRBJ2-5, with 11 bases that match TRBD1. The sequencing here drew on CD4+ T cells from blood, cultured in vitro, taken before SARS-CoV-2 vaccination. CDR3 residues: CASSAGQGARGETQYF. The DNA for the CDR3 is TGTGCCAGCAGTGCCGGACAGGGGGCTCGGGGAGAGACCCAGTACTTC.